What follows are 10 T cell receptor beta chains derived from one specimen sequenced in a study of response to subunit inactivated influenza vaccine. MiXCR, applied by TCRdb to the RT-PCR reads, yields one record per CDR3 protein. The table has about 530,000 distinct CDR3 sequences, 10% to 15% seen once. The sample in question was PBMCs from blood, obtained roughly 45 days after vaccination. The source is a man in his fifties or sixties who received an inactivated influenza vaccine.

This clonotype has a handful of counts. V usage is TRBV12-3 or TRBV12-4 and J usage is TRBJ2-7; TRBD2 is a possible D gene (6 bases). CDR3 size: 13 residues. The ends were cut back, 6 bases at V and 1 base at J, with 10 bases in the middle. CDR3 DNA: TGTGCCAGCAGGATTAGCGGTTCCTACGAGCAGTACTTC. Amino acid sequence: CASRISGSYEQYF.

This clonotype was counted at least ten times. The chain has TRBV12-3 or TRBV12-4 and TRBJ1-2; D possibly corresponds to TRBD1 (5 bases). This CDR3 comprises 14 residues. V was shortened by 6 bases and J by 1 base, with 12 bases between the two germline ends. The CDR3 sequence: CASSQRGLNYGYTF. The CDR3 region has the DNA TGTGCCAGCAGCCAGAGGGGACTTAACTATGGCTACACCTTC.

The CDR3 region is CASSLAGGLAGESDEQFF. The CDR3 DNA sequence: TGCGCCAGCAGCTTGGCCGGGGGACTAGCGGGAGAGAGCGATGAGCAGTTCTTC. V gene TRBV5-1 combines with J gene TRBJ2-1, with TRBD2 matching over 14 bases. V lost 0 bases and J lost 8; bases outside the gene matches: 10. CDR3 length: 18 amino acids. The germline V gene has CDR1 SGHRS and CDR2 YFSETQ.

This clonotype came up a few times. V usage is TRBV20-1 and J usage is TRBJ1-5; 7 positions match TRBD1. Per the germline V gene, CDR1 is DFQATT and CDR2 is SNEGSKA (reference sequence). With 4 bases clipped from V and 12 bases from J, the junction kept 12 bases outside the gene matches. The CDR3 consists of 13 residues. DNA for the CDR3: TGCAGTGCTAAGGACAGGACGAACTTAAACCAGCATTTT. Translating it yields CSAKDRTNLNQHF.

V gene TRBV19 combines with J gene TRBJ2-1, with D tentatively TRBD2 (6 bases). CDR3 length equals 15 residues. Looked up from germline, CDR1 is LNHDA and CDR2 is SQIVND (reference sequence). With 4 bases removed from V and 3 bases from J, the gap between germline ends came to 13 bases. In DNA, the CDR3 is TGTGCCAGTAGTAGCTACAGCGGGTACTACAATGAGCAGTTCTTC. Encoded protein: CASSSYSGYYNEQFF.

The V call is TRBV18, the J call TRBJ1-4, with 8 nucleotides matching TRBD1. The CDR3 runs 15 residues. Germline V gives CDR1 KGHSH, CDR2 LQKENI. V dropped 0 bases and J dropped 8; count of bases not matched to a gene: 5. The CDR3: CASSPPSGGQEKLFF. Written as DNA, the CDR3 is TGTGCCAGCTCACCACCCTCAGGGGGCCAAGAAAAACTGTTTTTT.

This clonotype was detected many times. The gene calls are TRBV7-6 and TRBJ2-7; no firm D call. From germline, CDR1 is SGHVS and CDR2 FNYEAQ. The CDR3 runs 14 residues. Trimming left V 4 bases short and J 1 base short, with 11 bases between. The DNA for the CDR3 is TGTGCCAGCAGCTATCGATCCGGGTCCTACGAGCAGTACTTC. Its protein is CASSYRSGSYEQYF.

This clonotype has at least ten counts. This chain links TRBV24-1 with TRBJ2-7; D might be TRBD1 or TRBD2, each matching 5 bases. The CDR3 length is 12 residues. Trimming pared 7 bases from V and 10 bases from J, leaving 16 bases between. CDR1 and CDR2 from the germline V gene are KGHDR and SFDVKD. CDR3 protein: CATSSSGRGQYF. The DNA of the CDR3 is TGTGCCACCAGCTCGTCGGGACGTGGTCAGTACTTC.

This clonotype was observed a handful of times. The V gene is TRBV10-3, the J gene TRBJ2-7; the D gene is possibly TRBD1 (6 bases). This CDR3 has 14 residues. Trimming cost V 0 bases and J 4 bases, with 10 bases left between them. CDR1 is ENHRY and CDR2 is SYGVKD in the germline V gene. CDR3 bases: TGTGCCATCAGTGAGTCTAGGACAGCATACGAGCAGTACTTC. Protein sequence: CAISESRTAYEQYF.

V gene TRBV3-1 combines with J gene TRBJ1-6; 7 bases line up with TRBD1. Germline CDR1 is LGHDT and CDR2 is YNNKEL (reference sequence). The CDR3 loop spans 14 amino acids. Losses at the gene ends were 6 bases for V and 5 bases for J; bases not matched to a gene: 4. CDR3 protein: CASRPGTDNSPLHF. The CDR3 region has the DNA TGTGCCAGCAGACCCGGGACAGATAATTCACCCCTCCACTTT.